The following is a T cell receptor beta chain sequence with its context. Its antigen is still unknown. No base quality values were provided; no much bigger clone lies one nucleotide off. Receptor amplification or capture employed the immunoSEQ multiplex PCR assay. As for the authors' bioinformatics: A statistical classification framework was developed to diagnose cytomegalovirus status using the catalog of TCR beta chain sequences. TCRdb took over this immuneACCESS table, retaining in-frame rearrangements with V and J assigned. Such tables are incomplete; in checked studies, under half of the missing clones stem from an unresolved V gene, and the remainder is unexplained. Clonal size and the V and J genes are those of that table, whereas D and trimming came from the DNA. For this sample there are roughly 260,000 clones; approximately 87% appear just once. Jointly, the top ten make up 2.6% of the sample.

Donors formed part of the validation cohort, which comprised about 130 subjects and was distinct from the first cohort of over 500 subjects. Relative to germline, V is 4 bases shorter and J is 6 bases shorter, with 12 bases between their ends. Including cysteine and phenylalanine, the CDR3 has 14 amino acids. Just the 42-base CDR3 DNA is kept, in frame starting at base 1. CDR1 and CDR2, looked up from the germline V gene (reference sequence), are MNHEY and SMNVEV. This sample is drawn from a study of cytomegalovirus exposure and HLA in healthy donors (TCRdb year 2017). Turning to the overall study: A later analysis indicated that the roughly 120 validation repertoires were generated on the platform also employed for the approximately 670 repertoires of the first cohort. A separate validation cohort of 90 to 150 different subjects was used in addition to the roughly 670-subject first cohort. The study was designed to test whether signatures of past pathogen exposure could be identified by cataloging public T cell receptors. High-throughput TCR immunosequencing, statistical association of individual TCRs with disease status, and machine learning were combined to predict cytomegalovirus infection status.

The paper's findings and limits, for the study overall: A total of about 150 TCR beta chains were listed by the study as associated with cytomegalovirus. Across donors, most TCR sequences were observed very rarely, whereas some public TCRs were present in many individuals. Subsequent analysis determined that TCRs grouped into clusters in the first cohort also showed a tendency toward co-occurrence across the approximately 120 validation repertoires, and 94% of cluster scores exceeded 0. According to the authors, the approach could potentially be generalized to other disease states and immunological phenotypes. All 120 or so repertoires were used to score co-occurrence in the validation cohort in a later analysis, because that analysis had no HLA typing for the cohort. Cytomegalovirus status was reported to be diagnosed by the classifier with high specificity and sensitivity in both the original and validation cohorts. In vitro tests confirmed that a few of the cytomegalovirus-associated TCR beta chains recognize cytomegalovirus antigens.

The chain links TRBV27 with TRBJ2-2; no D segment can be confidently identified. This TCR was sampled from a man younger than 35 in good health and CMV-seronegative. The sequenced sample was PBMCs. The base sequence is TGTGCCAGCAGTTGGGCCCAGCCCGCCGGGGAGCTGTTTTTT. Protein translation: CASSWAQPAGELFF.